These 26 T cell receptor beta chains were sequenced from one sample in a study of T cell changes during pregnancy in multiple sclerosis. Generated by immunoSEQ multiplex PCR, the TCRdb table keeps only in-frame clones and is missing some. The table lists about 60,000 clones, about 90% of them singletons, with 0.7% to 0.8% in the top ten. Sequenced here: CD4+ T cells from peripheral blood mononuclear cells, sampled in the first trimester of pregnancy. These TCRs come from a female donor with multiple sclerosis, enrolled in a pregnancy study.

The chain joins TRBV4-2 to TRBJ2-2, with D hard to call. The CDR3 sequence is 15 residues long. The V end was cut by 4 bases, the J end by 3 bases, with 12 bases between. Germline values: CDR1 LGHNA, CDR2 YNFKEQ. The CDR3 sequence is CASSRDHRYTGELFF. Written as DNA, the CDR3 is TGTGCCAGCAGCCGCGATCACCGCTACACCGGGGAGCTGTTTTTT.

V is TRBV6-6 and J is TRBJ1-5, with D maybe TRBD1 (5 bases). Germline V lookup: CDR1 MNHNY, CDR2 SVGAGI (reference sequence). V lost 2 bases and J 2 bases, leaving 7 bases between the germline ends. The CDR3 sequence is 14 residues long. The CDR3 bases are TGTGCCAGCAGTTACAGGGGCCGCAATCAGCCCCAGCATTTT. Encoded protein: CASSYRGRNQPQHF.

J is TRBJ1-2 and V is TRBV6-1; TRBD1 matches at 9 bases. The CDR3 length is 12 residues. After removal of 10 bases from V and 8 bases from J, the junction contained 8 bases not matched to a gene. CDR1 and CDR2 (germline): MNHNS, SASEGT. Written as DNA, the CDR3 is TGTGCCATTATGGACAGGGGAAGCGGCTACACCTTC. Translated, it gives CAIMDRGSGYTF.

The CDR3 DNA is TGTGCCAGTAGTACAGGACTAGCGGGTAGCGAGCAGTTCTTC. Residues: CASSTGLAGSEQFF. V usage is TRBV19 and J usage is TRBJ2-1; 11 nucleotides match TRBD2. V was clipped by 4 bases and J by 10 bases; unmatched bases: 6. Germline V gives CDR1 LNHDA, CDR2 SQIVND (reference sequence). The CDR3 extends over 14 amino acids. Based on the CDR3 plus reference TRBV19 and TRBJ2-1, the full variable domain is DGGITQSPKYLFRKEGQNVTLSCEQNLNHDAMYWYRQDPGQGLRLIYYSQIVNDFQKGDIAEGYSVSREKKESFPLTVTSAQKNPTAFYLCASSTGLAGSEQFFGPGTRLTVL.

A note on this clone: Sequence at one end of the junction differs from germline and may be a read error. The chain carries TRBV11-2 and TRBJ2-7; D remains ambiguous. CDR1 SGHAT and CDR2 FQNNGV come from the germline V gene. The CDR3 consists of 15 residues. CDR3 nucleotide sequence: TGTGCCAGCAGCATAGATGGGCAGCCCCCCTACGAGCAGTACTTC. Amino acids: CASSIDGQPPYEQYF. The variable domain in full, completed from reference TRBV11-2 and TRBJ2-7, reads EAGVAQSPRYKIIEKRQSVAFWCNPISGHATLYWYQQILGQGPKLLIQFQNNGVVDDSQLPKDRFSAERLKGVDSTLKIQPAKLEDSAVYLCASSIDGQPPYEQYFGPGTRLTVT.

The genes are TRBV18 and TRBJ2-3, with D unresolved. CDR3 size: 14 residues. The V and J ends lost 0 bases and 5 bases respectively, with 9 bases between them. Germline CDR1 is KGHSH and CDR2 is LQKENI. The CDR3 nucleotides read TGTGCCAGCTCACCACCGAGCCGCGTAGATACGCAGTATTTT. Its protein is CASSPPSRVDTQYF.

This chain uses TRBV5-4 with TRBJ1-2, with TRBD1 as a possible D gene (6 bases). The CDR3 is 12 residues long. Germline V gene data show CDR1 as SGHNT and CDR2 as YYREEE (reference sequence). The V end lost 4 bases, the J end lost 8 bases, and 12 bases lay between the germline ends. The chain's CDR3 is CASSRVGGGYTF. DNA of the CDR3: TGTGCCAGCAGCCGGGTTGGGGGCGGCTACACCTTC.

This clone has just one count. CDR3 in DNA: TGTGCCAGTAGTCTTAATTTCGGTGAAAAACTGTTTTTT. Its protein is CASSLNFGEKLFF. This sequence joins TRBV19 and TRBJ1-4; D gene unclear. The CDR3 has 13 amino acids. V was pared by 5 bases and J by 7 bases, with 11 bases between. CDR1 is LNHDA and CDR2 is SQIVND in the germline V gene (reference sequence).

CDR3 bases: TGTGCCAGCAGCGGACTGAATGAGCAGTTCTTC. Translating gives CASSGLNEQFF. This chain joins TRBV6-5 and TRBJ2-1, with D possibly TRBD2 on 5 matching bases. Germline loops: CDR1 MNHEY, CDR2 SVGAGI. The CDR3 is 11 residues long. The V and J ends lost 6 bases and 7 bases respectively, with 7 bases between them.

This clone was detected once. The CDR3 loop reads CASSPAPGGAFGYEQYF. The CDR3 DNA reads as TGTGCCAGCAGTCCGGCCCCAGGGGGCGCTTTCGGCTACGAGCAGTACTTC. The V gene is TRBV28, the J gene TRBJ2-7; 8 nucleotides line up with TRBD1. The trim removed 5 bases at V and 3 bases at J, leaving 15 bases unmatched. Germline loops: CDR1 MDHEN, CDR2 SYDVKM. The CDR3 totals 17 residues.

The genes are TRBV11-2 and TRBJ2-2, with a weak D call TRBD1 (6 bases). Trimming stripped 5 bases from V and 3 bases from J, with 10 bases between. Germline V gene sequence: CDR1 SGHAT, CDR2 FQNNGV. CDR3 length equals 14 residues. This chain's CDR3 is CASSRGQYTGELFF. DNA for the CDR3: TGTGCCAGCAGCCGTGGACAGTACACCGGGGAGCTGTTTTTT.

The gene calls are TRBV9 and TRBJ2-3, with TRBD2 matching over 8 bases. CDR1 is SGDLS and CDR2 is YYNGEE in the germline V gene. The CDR3 is made up of 17 amino acids. V lost 3 bases to trimming and J lost 0 bases; unmatched junction nucleotides: 9. CDR3 in amino acids: CASSARGTSGSTDTQYF. CDR3 coding DNA: TGTGCCAGCAGCGCGAGGGGAACTAGCGGTAGCACAGATACGCAGTATTTT.

The chain joins TRBV7-2 to TRBJ2-5; 16 bases align to TRBD2. The CDR3 runs to 17 residues. The germline V gene has CDR1 SGHTA and CDR2 FQGNSA. J gave up 4 bases and V 5 bases, and 7 bases lay outside the gene matches. The CDR3 region has the DNA TGTGCCAGCAGCGTCGGGACTAGCGGGGGGGAGGGAGAGACCCAGTACTTC. Translation: CASSVGTSGGEGETQYF.

V and J are TRBV11-1 and TRBJ2-3, with 11 bases that match TRBD2. V was clipped by 3 bases and J by 1 base; unmatched bases: 6. Germline V gene data show CDR1 as SGHAT and CDR2 as FQDESV (reference sequence). CDR3 length: 17 amino acids. CDR3 region: CASSFTSGGRGTDTQYF. CDR3 DNA: TGTGCCAGCAGCTTCACTAGCGGGGGAAGGGGCACAGATACGCAGTATTTT.

The chain recombines TRBV6-4 with TRBJ2-1; a possible D gene is TRBD2 (6 bases). V gave up 2 bases and J gave up 8 bases, with 13 bases separating them. The CDR3 runs to 14 residues. Germline CDR1 reads MRHNA; CDR2 reads SNTAGT. In nucleotides, the CDR3 is TGTGCCAGCAGTGACCGGGGGTTTCAAGATGAGCAGTTCTTC. Encoded protein: CASSDRGFQDEQFF.

This clone was recorded a few times. The genes are TRBV5-8 and TRBJ2-1; 8 nucleotides align to TRBD2. J lost 7 bases, V lost 6 bases, and 12 bases had no gene match. Germline loops: CDR1 SGHTS, CDR2 YDEGEE. This CDR3 contains 15 residues. The CDR3 nucleotides are TGTGCCAGCACTCCGGGAGGCGGGGGGCGTAATGAGCAGTTCTTC. Translating gives CASTPGGGGRNEQFF.

J is TRBJ1-2 and V is TRBV7-2; unclear D gene. The CDR3 is made up of 11 amino acids. The V and J ends lost 5 bases and 2 bases respectively, with 3 bases between them. The germline V gene has CDR1 SGHTA and CDR2 FQGNSA. In DNA form, the CDR3 reads TGTGCCAGCAGCGCGAACTATGGCTACACCTTC. Translated: CASSANYGYTF. Using reference TRBV7-2 and TRBJ1-2 for the parts outside the CDR3, the full variable domain is GAGVSQSPSNKVTEKGKDVELRCDPISGHTALYWYRQSLGQGLEFLIYFQGNSAPDKSGLPSDRFSAERTGGSVSTLTIQRTQQEDSAVYLCASSANYGYTFGSGTRLTVV.

V and J are TRBV19 and TRBJ2-2, with TRBD2 matching 12 bases. The CDR3 loop spans 16 amino acids. V lost 2 bases to trimming and J lost 5 bases; unmatched junction nucleotides: 3. Germline V gene sequence: CDR1 LNHDA, CDR2 SQIVND (reference sequence). CDR3 DNA sequence: TGTGCCAGTAGTATAACGCTAGCGGGGGGGACCGGGGAGCTGTTTTTT. Encoded protein: CASSITLAGGTGELFF.

V usage is TRBV9 and J usage is TRBJ1-1; TRBD1 matches 9 bases. The V and J ends lost 0 bases and 5 bases, in that order; junction bases with no gene match: 5. The germline V gene has CDR1 SGDLS and CDR2 YYNGEE. This CDR3 region has 15 residues. This CDR3 reads CASSVAQGAGTEAFF. For the CDR3, the DNA is TGTGCCAGCAGCGTAGCACAGGGGGCAGGAACTGAAGCTTTCTTT.

This chain uses TRBV19 with TRBJ1-2; weak D call: TRBD1 (5 bases). Germline loops: CDR1 LNHDA, CDR2 SQIVND (reference sequence). The V and J ends lost 4 bases and 7 bases respectively, with 22 bases between them. CDR3 length equals 16 residues. The CDR3: CASSNRGAGFDFGYTF. DNA of the CDR3: TGTGCCAGTAGTAACCGTGGGGCAGGGTTTGACTTTGGCTACACCTTC.

The V call is TRBV7-9, the J call TRBJ2-2; 8 bases are a match to TRBD2. Per germline, CDR1 SEHNR and CDR2 FQNEAQ (reference sequence). The trim removed 4 bases at V and 0 bases at J, leaving 7 bases unmatched. CDR3 length: 17 residues. Here the CDR3 reads CASSSLPGLANTGELFF. CDR3 sequence (DNA): TGTGCCAGCAGCTCTCTTCCGGGACTAGCGAACACCGGGGAGCTGTTTTTT.

The rearrangement joins TRBV5-1 to TRBJ2-5; 9 nucleotides agree with TRBD1. Matching the DNA end better, TRBJ2-7 makes the J call doubtful. Germline lookup yields CDR1 SGHRS and CDR2 YFSETQ. This CDR3 spans 16 amino acids. CDR3 sequence reads: CASSLGQGVSTHEQYF. The DNA for the CDR3 is TGCGCCAGCAGCTTGGGACAGGGGGTCTCTACCCACGAGCAGTACTTC.

The J gene is TRBJ2-3, the V gene TRBV27; 7 bases line up with TRBD2. This CDR3 has 15 residues. CDR1 MNHEY and CDR2 SMNVEV come from the germline V gene (reference sequence). J was trimmed by 6 bases and V by 8 bases; bases with no gene match: 14. The CDR3 sequence: CASCSSGLGGDTQYF. In DNA, the CDR3 is TGTGCCAGCTGCTCTTCGGGTCTGGGGGGGGATACGCAGTATTTT.

The J gene is TRBJ1-4, the V gene TRBV7-9; D is perhaps TRBD1 (6 bases). This CDR3 comprises 16 residues. Germline values: CDR1 SEHNR, CDR2 FQNEAQ (reference sequence). Trimming took 2 bases from V and 2 from J, leaving 12 bases between them. This CDR3 reads CASSLLQGSTNEKLFF. Here the CDR3 DNA reads TGTGCCAGCAGCTTATTACAGGGAAGCACTAATGAAAAACTGTTTTTT.

The table lists this clone with a count of one. This rearrangement joins TRBV6-1 to TRBJ2-3; D is unresolved. Germline V gene sequence: CDR1 MNHNS, CDR2 SASEGT. This CDR3 is built from 13 residues. Trimming stripped 2 bases from V and 11 bases from J, with 14 bases between. The CDR3 DNA follows: TGTGCCAGCAGTGAATTAAGTTTGGCGGAGCAGTATTTT. Translated, it gives CASSELSLAEQYF.

The chain combines TRBV5-4 with TRBJ1-4, with 12 bases matching TRBD1. This CDR3 comprises 19 residues. V was clipped by 4 bases and J by 1 base; unmatched bases: 11. In germline, CDR1 is SGHNT, CDR2 YYREEE (reference sequence). The CDR3 region is CASSPRGTGGSRTNEKLFF. Written as DNA, the CDR3 is TGTGCCAGCAGCCCGCGGGGGACAGGGGGCAGTCGAACTAATGAAAAACTGTTTTTT.